This TCR beta chain stems from a study of shared clonotypes between healthy human individuals (dated by TCRdb to 2020 to 2022). In terms of the full investigation: The cohort comprised a couple of women and a few men aged 18 to 49 years. To increase sequencing depth and limit assay-specific biases, TCR repertoire library preparation and sequencing were carried out by different laboratories using diverse techniques. To estimate repertoire size and how much clonotype sharing occurs between individuals, the study deeply sequenced the blood TCR repertoires of 5 or 6 healthy adults. For each donor, three plates each were used for CD4 naive and CD4 memory, two plates were used for CD8 naive, and one plate was used for CD8 memory. Per donor, leukapheresis produced somewhere between about 0.9 and 9.5 billion PBMCs. Findings and caveats that apply to the study as a whole: Incomplete sequencing was indicated by rarefaction of sorted-subset datasets, despite the large sequencing depth. Because the study included only a small number of donors, the genetic and exposure-history diversity represented was limited. Compared with non-shared clonotypes, clonotypes shared by all four sorted-subset donors had higher generation probabilities. Sampling was restricted to blood, and TCR repertoires in tissues likely differ from the TCR repertoires found in blood. Naive subsets generally had larger estimated clonotype richness than memory subsets. Pairwise subsampling led to the expectation that sequencing depth would affect the degree of clonotype sharing among donors. Sharing across several donors was observed for approximately 5% of naive CD4, over 3% of naive CD8, 2% to 2.5% of memory CD4, and less than 0.45% of memory CD8 clonotypes.

Donors were healthy HIV-negative adults with no recently reported acute infections or vaccinations. All donors were Caucasian adults living in Nashville, Tennessee, USA. CD4+ T cells were enriched by magnetic negative selection, after which naive cells were positively selected on CD45RA and the negative fraction was taken as the memory subset. After blood collection by leukapheresis, PBMCs were isolated using Ficoll-Histopaque density gradient centrifugation and then cryopreserved in the vapor phase of liquid nitrogen. Purity and quantity of every magnetically sorted T cell population were checked by analytical flow cytometry. Genomic DNA was isolated from each sorted fraction and quantified by UV absorbance on a Nanodrop 2000c. For this clone: It lacks a known antigen. Base qualities are missing; no much larger clone stands one base away.

V drops 7 bases and J drops 5 bases, leaving 23 bases in between. The germline V gene specifies LGHNT as CDR1 and FRNRAP as CDR2. Taken from cysteine to phenylalanine, the CDR3 has 16 residues. Of the read, only the CDR3 DNA is kept; its 48 bases are in frame from base 1. TCR CDR3 regions were amplified from genomic DNA by multiplex PCR using the deep immunoSEQ assay. Genomic DNA extracted from each cell subset was distributed evenly over all wells of several immunoSEQ 96-well plates, and each plate served as one replicate. For sorted subsets, each replicate PCR was loaded with roughly 190 ng genomic DNA, equivalent to 30,000 or so T cell genomes. The purified libraries were quantified using a Qubit 3.0 fluorometer, sized with a Bioanalyzer 2100, and then quantified again using the KAPA Library Quantification kit. A separate single-read 150-cycle Illumina NextSeq 550 flow cell was used to sequence each immunoSEQ 96-well plate. As for the authors' bioinformatics: The immunoSEQ output contained only junctional sequences without quality scores, so filtering could not match that applied to full-length reads. Sequences were annotated with PyIR, a Python wrapper for IgBLAST v1.9, and V/J genes and CDR3 were assigned using IMGT germline references. Reads with weak V/J assignments (E-value above 1e-6), missing CDR3, stop codons, out-of-frame junctions, or ambiguous translated residues were removed. V3J clonotypes were defined by identical inferred V gene, J gene, and CDR3 amino acid sequence. The percentage overlap between two repertoires was calculated by dividing the number of shared unique clonotypes by the size of the smaller repertoire. Three approaches were used to assess repertoire richness: RTK rarefaction, the Chao1 estimator, and Recon v2.1 estimates of unobserved clonotypes. Generation probabilities were computed with OLGA for all TCRbeta clonotypes obtained by the gDNA method from several donors. Held by TCRdb, this immuneACCESS table contains in-frame sequences only and omits some clones. Under half of the omission traces to an unresolved V gene where checked; the cause of the rest is unknown. V and J calls and clone size are copied from that table; D and trimming were computed from the DNA. The sample table contains under 2,500,000 clones; only one count was recorded for approximately 96% of them. The ten largest clonotypes hold 0.1% to 0.15% of the sample.

Sequenced input: naive CD4+ T cells sorted from blood. This sample's cell subset or site label indicates: CD45RA+ positively selected. The rearrangement joined TRBV12-5 to TRBJ2-5; a tentative D call is TRBD2 (6 bases match). The origin of this receptor is a man aged 18 to 30 in good health. This receptor carries the CDR3 CASAPGGGFRWETQYF. The DNA reads TGTGCTAGTGCCCCCGGTGGAGGGTTTAGGTGGGAGACCCAGTACTTC.